The TCR beta chain under discussion was sequenced for a study of blood T cell repertoires in COVID-19. About the research overall: Researchers got acute and convalescent COVID-19 samples from the United States, Italy and Spain. The cDNA or gDNA used as material had been derived from T cells, B-cell-depleted T cells, or PBMCs.

Authors' methods: Nucleated cell counts were estimated from reference gene primer amplification. Measured with immunoSEQ multiplex PCR; TCRdb has only the in-frame clones, and not every one. V and J calls and clone size come straight from that table; D and trimming were deduced from the DNA. The data contain 150,000 to 200,000 clones, over 80% of them seen just once; the ten biggest clones take up more than 1.5%. The material sequenced was peripheral blood. The sequence was collected from a woman in her fifties or sixties with acute or convalescent COVID-19.

Here the CDR3 reads CASSSSGSSYEQYF. In DNA, the CDR3 is TGTGCCAGCAGTTCCTCGGGGAGCTCCTACGAGCAGTACTTC. The V and J genes are TRBV27 and TRBJ2-7; perhaps TRBD2 as D (5 bases). The CDR3 contains 14 residues. V shed 4 bases and J shed 0 bases, with 10 bases lying between them. The V gene's germline CDR1 is MNHEY and CDR2 SMNVEV (reference sequence).